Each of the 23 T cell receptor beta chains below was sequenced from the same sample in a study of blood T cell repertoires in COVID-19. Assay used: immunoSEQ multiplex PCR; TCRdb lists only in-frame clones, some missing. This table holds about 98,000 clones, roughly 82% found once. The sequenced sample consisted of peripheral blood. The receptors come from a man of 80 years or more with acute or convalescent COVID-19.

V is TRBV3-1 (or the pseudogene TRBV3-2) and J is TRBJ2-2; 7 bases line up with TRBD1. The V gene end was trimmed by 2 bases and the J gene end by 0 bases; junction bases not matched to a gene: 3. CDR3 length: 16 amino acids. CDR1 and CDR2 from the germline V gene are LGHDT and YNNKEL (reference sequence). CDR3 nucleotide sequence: TGTGCCAGCAGCCAAAGGACAGGCCCGAACACCGGGGAGCTGTTTTTT. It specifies CASSQRTGPNTGELFF.

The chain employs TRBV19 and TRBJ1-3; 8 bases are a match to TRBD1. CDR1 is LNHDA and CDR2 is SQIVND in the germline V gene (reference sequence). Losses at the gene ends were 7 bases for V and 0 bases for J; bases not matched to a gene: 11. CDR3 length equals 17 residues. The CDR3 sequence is CASIRTGRSSSGNTIYF. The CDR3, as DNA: TGTGCCAGTATTCGGACAGGGCGATCCTCCTCTGGAAACACCATATATTTT. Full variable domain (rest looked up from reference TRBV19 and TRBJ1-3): DGGITQSPKYLFRKEGQNVTLSCEQNLNHDAMYWYRQDPGQGLRLIYYSQIVNDFQKGDIAEGYSVSREKKESFPLTVTSAQKNPTAFYLCASIRTGRSSSGNTIYFGEGSWLTVV.

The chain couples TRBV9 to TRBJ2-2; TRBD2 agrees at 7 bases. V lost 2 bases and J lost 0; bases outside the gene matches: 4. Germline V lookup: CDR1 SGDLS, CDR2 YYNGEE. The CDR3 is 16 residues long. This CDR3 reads CASSVGGRTNTGELFF. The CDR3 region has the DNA TGTGCCAGCAGCGTGGGAGGGAGAACGAACACCGGGGAGCTGTTTTTT.

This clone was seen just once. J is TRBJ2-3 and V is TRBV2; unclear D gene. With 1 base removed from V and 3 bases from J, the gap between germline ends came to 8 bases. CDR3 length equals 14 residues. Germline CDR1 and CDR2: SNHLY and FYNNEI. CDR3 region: CASSEGETTDTQYF. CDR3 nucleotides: TGTGCCAGCAGTGAAGGTGAGACTACAGATACGCAGTATTTT. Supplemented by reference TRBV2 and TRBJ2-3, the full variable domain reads EPEVTQTPSHQVTQMGQEVILRCVPISNHLYFYWYRQILGQKVEFLVSFYNNEISEKSEIFDDQFSVERPDGSNFTLKIRSTKLEDSAMYFCASSEGETTDTQYFGPGTRLTVL.

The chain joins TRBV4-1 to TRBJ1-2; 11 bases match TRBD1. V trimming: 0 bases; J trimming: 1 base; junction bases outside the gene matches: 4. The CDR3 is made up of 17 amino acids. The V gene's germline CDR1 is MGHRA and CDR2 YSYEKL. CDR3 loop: CASSQDGTGGSNYGYTF. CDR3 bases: TGCGCCAGCAGCCAAGATGGGACAGGGGGAAGTAACTATGGCTACACCTTC.

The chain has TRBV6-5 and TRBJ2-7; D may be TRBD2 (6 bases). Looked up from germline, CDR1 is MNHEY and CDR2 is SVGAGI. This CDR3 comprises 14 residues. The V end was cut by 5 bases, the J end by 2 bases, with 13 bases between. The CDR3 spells CASSTLGGTYEQYF. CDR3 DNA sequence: TGTGCCAGCAGTACCCTGGGGGGAACCTACGAGCAGTACTTC.

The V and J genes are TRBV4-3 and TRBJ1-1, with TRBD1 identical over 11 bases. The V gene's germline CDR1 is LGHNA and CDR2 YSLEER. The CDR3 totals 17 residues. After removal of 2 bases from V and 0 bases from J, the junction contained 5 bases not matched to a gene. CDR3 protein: CASSQRDRGSVNTEAFF. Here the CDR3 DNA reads TGCGCCAGCAGCCAAAGGGACAGGGGGTCTGTGAACACTGAAGCTTTCTTT.

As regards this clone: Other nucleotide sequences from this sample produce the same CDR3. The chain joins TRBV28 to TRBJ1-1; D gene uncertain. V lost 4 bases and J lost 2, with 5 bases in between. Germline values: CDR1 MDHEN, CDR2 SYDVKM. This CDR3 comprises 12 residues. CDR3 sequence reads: CASSSSNTEAFF. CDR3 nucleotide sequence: TGTGCCAGCAGTTCCTCTAACACTGAAGCTTTCTTT.

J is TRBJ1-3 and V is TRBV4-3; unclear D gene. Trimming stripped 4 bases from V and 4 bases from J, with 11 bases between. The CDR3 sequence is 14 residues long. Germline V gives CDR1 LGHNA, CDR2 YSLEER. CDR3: CASSLNEMGNTIYF. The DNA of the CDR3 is TGCGCCAGCAGCCTGAACGAGATGGGAAACACCATATATTTT.

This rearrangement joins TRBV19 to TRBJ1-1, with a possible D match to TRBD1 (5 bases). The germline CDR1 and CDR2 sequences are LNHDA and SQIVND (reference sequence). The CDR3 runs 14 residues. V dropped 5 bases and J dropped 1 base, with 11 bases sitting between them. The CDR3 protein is CASSFSGANTEAFF. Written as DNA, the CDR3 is TGTGCCAGTAGTTTTAGCGGGGCGAACACTGAAGCTTTCTTT. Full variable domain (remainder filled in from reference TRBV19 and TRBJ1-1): DGGITQSPKYLFRKEGQNVTLSCEQNLNHDAMYWYRQDPGQGLRLIYYSQIVNDFQKGDIAEGYSVSREKKESFPLTVTSAQKNPTAFYLCASSFSGANTEAFFGQGTRLTVV.

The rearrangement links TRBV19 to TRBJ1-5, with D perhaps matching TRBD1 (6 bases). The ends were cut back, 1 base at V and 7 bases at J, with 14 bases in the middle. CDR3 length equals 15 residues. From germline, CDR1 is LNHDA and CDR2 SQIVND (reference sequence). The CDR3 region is CASSIGPGEGQPQHF. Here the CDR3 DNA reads TGTGCCAGTAGTATAGGCCCAGGGGAAGGACAGCCCCAGCATTTT.

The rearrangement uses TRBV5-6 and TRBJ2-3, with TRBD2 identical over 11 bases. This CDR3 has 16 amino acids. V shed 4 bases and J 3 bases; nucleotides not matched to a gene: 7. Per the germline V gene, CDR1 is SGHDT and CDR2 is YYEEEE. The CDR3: CASSRDSGGATDTQYF. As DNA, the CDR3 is TGTGCCAGCAGCCGGGATAGCGGGGGGGCAACAGATACGCAGTATTTT.

The CDR3 reads CASSPQGYTGELFF. Here the CDR3 DNA reads TGTGCCAGCAGTCCCCAGGGGTACACCGGGGAGCTGTTTTTT. The chain joins TRBV7-2 to TRBJ2-2, with TRBD1 as a possible D gene (6 bases). The CDR3 contains 14 residues. Trimming left V 6 bases short and J 3 bases short, with 11 bases between. Per germline, CDR1 SGHTA and CDR2 FQGNSA. Using reference TRBV7-2 and TRBJ2-2 for the parts outside the CDR3, the full variable domain is GAGVSQSPSNKVTEKGKDVELRCDPISGHTALYWYRQSLGQGLEFLIYFQGNSAPDKSGLPSDRFSAERTGGSVSTLTIQRTQQEDSAVYLCASSPQGYTGELFFGEGSRLTVL.

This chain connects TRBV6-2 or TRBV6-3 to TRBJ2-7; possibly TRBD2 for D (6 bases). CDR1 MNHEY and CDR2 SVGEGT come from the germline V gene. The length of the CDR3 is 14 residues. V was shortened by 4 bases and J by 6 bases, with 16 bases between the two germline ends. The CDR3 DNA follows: TGTGCCAGCAGTTCGGCGGGACCTGGAAGCGAGCAGTACTTC. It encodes CASSSAGPGSEQYF.

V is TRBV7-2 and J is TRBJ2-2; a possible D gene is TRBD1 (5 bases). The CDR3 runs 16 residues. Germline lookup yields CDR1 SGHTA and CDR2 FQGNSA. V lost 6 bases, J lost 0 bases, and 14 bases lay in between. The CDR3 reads CASSLGVLANTGELFF. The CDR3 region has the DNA TGTGCCAGCAGTCTAGGGGTGCTCGCGAACACCGGGGAGCTGTTTTTT.

The CDR3 DNA sequence: TGTGCCAGCAGCACCAGTGTAGGGGGATCCTACGAGCAGTACTTC. Its translation is CASSTSVGGSYEQYF. The genes are TRBV7-2 and TRBJ2-7, with D maybe TRBD1 (6 bases). This CDR3 spans 15 amino acids. The germline V gene has CDR1 SGHTA and CDR2 FQGNSA. Trimming removed 5 bases from V and 1 base from J, with 15 bases in between.

CDR3 region: CASSTRQGEASPLHF. The DNA of the CDR3 is TGTGCCAGCAGCACCAGACAGGGAGAGGCTTCACCCCTCCACTTT. The chain has TRBV5-4 and TRBJ1-6; 7 positions agree with TRBD1. CDR3 length equals 15 residues. Trimming took 4 bases from V and 9 from J; bases not matched to a gene: 10. Germline CDR1 reads SGHNT; CDR2 reads YYREEE (reference sequence).

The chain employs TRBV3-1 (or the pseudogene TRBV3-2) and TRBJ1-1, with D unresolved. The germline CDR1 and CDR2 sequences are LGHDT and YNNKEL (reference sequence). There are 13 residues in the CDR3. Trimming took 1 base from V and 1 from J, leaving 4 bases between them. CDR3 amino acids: CASSQVGNTEAFF. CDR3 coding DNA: TGTGCCAGCAGCCAAGTCGGGAACACTGAAGCTTTCTTT.

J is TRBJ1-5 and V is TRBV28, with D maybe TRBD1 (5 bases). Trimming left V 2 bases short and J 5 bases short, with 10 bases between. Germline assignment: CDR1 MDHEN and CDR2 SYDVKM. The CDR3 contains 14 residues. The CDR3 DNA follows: TGTGCCAGCAGTTTACCCGACAGTTATCAGCCCCAGCATTTT. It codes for CASSLPDSYQPQHF.

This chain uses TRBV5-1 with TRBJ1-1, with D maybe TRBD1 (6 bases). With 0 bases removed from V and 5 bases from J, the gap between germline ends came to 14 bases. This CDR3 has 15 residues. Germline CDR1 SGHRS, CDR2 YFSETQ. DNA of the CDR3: TGCGCCAGCAGCTTGGATCATGGGGGCCAAACTGAAGCTTTCTTT. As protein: CASSLDHGGQTEAFF.

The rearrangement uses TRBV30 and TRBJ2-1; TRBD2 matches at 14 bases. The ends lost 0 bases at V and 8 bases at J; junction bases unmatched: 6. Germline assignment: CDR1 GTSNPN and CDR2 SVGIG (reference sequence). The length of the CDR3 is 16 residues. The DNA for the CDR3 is TGTGCCTGGAGTGTGGACGGGACTAGCGGGAGTGATGAGCAGTTCTTC. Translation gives CAWSVDGTSGSDEQFF.

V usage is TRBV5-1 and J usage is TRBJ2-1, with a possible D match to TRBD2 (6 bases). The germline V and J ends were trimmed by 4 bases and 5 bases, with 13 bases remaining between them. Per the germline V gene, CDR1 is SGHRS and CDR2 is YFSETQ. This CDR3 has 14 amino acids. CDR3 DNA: TGCGCCAGCAGCCCCCGGGACTCAGACAATGAGCAGTTCTTC. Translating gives CASSPRDSDNEQFF.

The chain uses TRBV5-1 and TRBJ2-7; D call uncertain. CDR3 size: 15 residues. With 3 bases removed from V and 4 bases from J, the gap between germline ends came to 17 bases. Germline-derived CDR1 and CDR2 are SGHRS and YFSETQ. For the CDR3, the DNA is TGCGCCAGCAGCTCTAATGGAGTACACACGTACGAGCAGTACTTC. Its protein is CASSSNGVHTYEQYF.